The sequence of this T cell receptor (beta chain) was determined in a study of blood T cells in healthy people across ages. This CDR3 is 17 amino acids long. Germline assignment: CDR1 MGHDK and CDR2 SYGVNS. V gave up 3 bases and J gave up 7 bases, with 24 bases separating them. A second about 6 to 11 cycle PCR used barcoded and J-beta primers. TCRdb re-called the 5' RACE reads with MiXCR, one entry per CDR3 protein. The sample has some 1.8 million distinct CDR3 sequences, around 42% seen once. The origin of this receptor is a human donor in good health. The rearrangement uses TRBV25-1 and TRBJ1-2, with D perhaps TRBD1 (6 bases). Specimen: blood. The CDR3 sequence is CASSEKGSGGPVSGYTF. CDR3 bases: TGTGCCAGCAGTGAGAAAGGTTCGGGGGGGCCGGTTTCTGGCTACACCTTC.